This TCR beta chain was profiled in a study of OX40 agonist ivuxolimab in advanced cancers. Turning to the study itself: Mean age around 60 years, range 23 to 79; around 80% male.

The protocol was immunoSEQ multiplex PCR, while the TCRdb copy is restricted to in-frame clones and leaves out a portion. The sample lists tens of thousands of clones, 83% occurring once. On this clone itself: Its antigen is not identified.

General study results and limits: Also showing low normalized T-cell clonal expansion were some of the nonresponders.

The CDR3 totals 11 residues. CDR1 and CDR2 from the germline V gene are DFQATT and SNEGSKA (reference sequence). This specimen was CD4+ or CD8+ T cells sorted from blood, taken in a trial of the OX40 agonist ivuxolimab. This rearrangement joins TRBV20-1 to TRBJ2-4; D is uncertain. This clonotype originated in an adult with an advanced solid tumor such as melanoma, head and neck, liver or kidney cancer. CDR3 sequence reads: CRVQSKDIQYF. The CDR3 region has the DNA TGCAGAGTGCAGAGCAAGGACATTCAGTACTTC.